Presented here are 25 T cell receptor beta chains from one specimen sequenced in a study of blood T cells in healthy people across ages. A second about 6 to 11 cycle PCR used barcoded and J-beta primers. TCRdb ran MiXCR on the 5' RACE reads and lists one entry per CDR3 protein. The sample records some 700,000 distinct CDR3 sequences, 22% being singletons. The sample consisted of blood. Source of these receptors: a man between 65 and 85 years old in good health.

This clonotype was counted between two and nine times. The rearrangement links TRBV2 to TRBJ2-1; possible D gene TRBD1, 6 bases. Germline assignment: CDR1 SNHLY and CDR2 FYNNEI. There are 14 residues in the CDR3. Trimming pared 9 bases from V and 2 bases from J, leaving 14 bases between. CDR3 DNA: TGTGCCAGTCGTGGGGACAACCCCTACAATGAGCAGTTCTTC. Protein product: CASRGDNPYNEQFF.

The V gene is TRBV3-1, the J gene TRBJ2-7; D unclear. With the DNA end fitting TRBJ2-1 better, the J assignment may be wrong. The CDR3 length is 13 residues. Germline CDR1 and CDR2: LGHDT and YNNKEL (reference sequence). Written as DNA, the CDR3 is TGTGCCAGCAGCCAAGTATCAGGCTATGAGCAGTTCTTC. This codes for CASSQVSGYEQFF.

The V call is TRBV28, the J call TRBJ2-5; TRBD2 agrees at 13 bases. Germline loops: CDR1 MDHEN, CDR2 SYDVKM. J was trimmed by 2 bases and V by 2 bases; bases with no gene match: 8. The CDR3 sequence is 18 residues long. DNA for the CDR3: TGTGCCAGCAGTTTAGCCGGGACTAGCGGGATAGTACAAGAGACCCAGTACTTC. Amino acids: CASSLAGTSGIVQETQYF.

This sequence joins TRBV12-5 and TRBJ2-5; possible D gene TRBD2, 6 bases. The J call may not be correct, given that the DNA end is closer to TRBJ2-1. The CDR3 extends over 13 amino acids. Looked up from germline, CDR1 is LGHNT and CDR2 is FRNRAP. The DNA for the CDR3 is TGTGCTAGTGGTTTGGGGCGTACTAGCGAGCAGTTCTTC. Its translation is CASGLGRTSEQFF.

The CDR3 coding sequence is TGTGCCAGCAGTTTTACTCTAGCGGCAATCCAAGAGACCCAGTACTTC. This codes for CASSFTLAAIQETQYF. The rearrangement links TRBV28 to TRBJ2-5; the match to TRBD2 covers 7 bases. CDR3 length: 16 amino acids. Per germline, CDR1 MDHEN and CDR2 SYDVKM. V was clipped by 3 bases and J by 1 base; unmatched bases: 8.

This clonotype was found many times. The chain uses TRBV7-6 and TRBJ2-7; D ambiguous. V was clipped by 0 bases and J by 2 bases, with 11 bases between them. The CDR3 spans 15 residues. The V gene's germline CDR1 is SGHVS and CDR2 FNYEAQ. CDR3 sequence (DNA): TGTGCCAGCAGCTTAGCTACAGCGAGCACCTACGAGCAGTACTTC. Its protein is CASSLATASTYEQYF.

This chain connects TRBV20-1 to TRBJ2-1; no clear D gene. In germline, CDR1 is DFQATT, CDR2 SNEGSKA (reference sequence). The CDR3 consists of 13 residues. Trimming took 5 bases from V and 0 from J, leaving 8 bases between them. In DNA form, the CDR3 reads TGCAGTGCTCCGATCCCCTCCTACAATGAGCAGTTCTTC. It yields the protein CSAPIPSYNEQFF.

V and J are TRBV6-1 and TRBJ1-1; TRBD1 agrees at 8 bases. The V and J ends lost 6 bases and 4 bases, in that order; junction bases with no gene match: 7. This CDR3 has 14 residues. Germline lookup yields CDR1 MNHNS and CDR2 SASEGT. CDR3 in amino acids: CASRQTGVVTEAFF. As DNA, the CDR3 is TGTGCCAGCAGACAGACAGGGGTCGTCACTGAAGCTTTCTTT.

The sample holds a few counts of this clonotype. J is TRBJ1-5 and V is TRBV24-1; no clear D. The CDR3 consists of 13 residues. V gave up 1 base and J gave up 2 bases, with 2 bases separating them. Germline-derived CDR1 and CDR2 are KGHDR and SFDVKD. CDR3 DNA sequence: TGTGCCACCAGTGATTTCGGCAATCAGCCCCAGCATTTT. Amino acids: CATSDFGNQPQHF.

The rearrangement uses TRBV24-1 and TRBJ2-3, with 13 positions matching TRBD2. V was clipped by 4 bases and J by 3 bases; unmatched bases: 6. Germline loops: CDR1 KGHDR, CDR2 SFDVKD. CDR3 length: 17 residues. The CDR3 is CATSERTSGRQTDTQYF. The DNA for the CDR3 is TGTGCCACCAGTGAGCGGACTAGCGGGAGACAGACAGATACGCAGTATTTT.

The chain couples TRBV4-1 to TRBJ1-1; D may be TRBD1 (6 bases). V shed 1 base and J shed 3 bases, with 12 bases lying between them. Germline assignment: CDR1 MGHRA and CDR2 YSYEKL. The CDR3 covers 15 residues. This CDR3 reads CASSQGGQFYTEAFF. DNA of the CDR3: TGCGCCAGCAGCCAAGGTGGACAGTTTTACACTGAAGCTTTCTTT.

This clonotype was detected a few times. The rearrangement links TRBV20-1 to TRBJ2-3, with TRBD2 as a possible D gene (7 bases). V lost 4 bases and J lost 0, with 26 bases in between. CDR1 is DFQATT and CDR2 is SNEGSKA in the germline V gene (reference sequence). This CDR3 spans 19 amino acids. The CDR3 loop is CSAKGGGRMFLSSTDTQYF. As DNA, the CDR3 is TGCAGTGCTAAGGGGGGGGGCCGTATGTTCTTGAGTAGCACAGATACGCAGTATTTT.

The chain is built from TRBV20-1 and TRBJ1-2; 7 bases line up with TRBD1. V dropped 6 bases and J dropped 8; count of bases not matched to a gene: 3. Germline CDR1 DFQATT, CDR2 SNEGSKA (reference sequence). CDR3 length: 10 amino acids. The CDR3 sequence: CSATRGGYTF. CDR3 bases: TGCAGTGCCACCAGGGGGGGCTACACCTTC.

V and J are TRBV5-1 and TRBJ1-1; a weak D match, TRBD1 (6 bases). V shed 1 base and J shed 2 bases, with 15 bases lying between them. The CDR3 is 16 residues long. Germline-derived CDR1 and CDR2 are SGHRS and YFSETQ. CDR3 in amino acids: CASSLTSGTLNTEAFF. The CDR3 DNA reads as TGCGCCAGCAGCTTGACTTCCGGGACATTAAACACTGAAGCTTTCTTT.

The genes are TRBV6-2 or TRBV6-3 and TRBJ1-6; weak D call: TRBD1 (6 bases). V was clipped by 6 bases and J by 3 bases, with 12 bases between them. Germline CDR1 is MNHEY and CDR2 is SVGEGT. The CDR3 contains 15 residues. CDR3 in amino acids: CASSPTGGYNSPLHF. CDR3 DNA sequence: TGTGCCAGCAGCCCGACAGGAGGCTATAATTCACCCCTCCACTTT.

This clonotype was picked up many times. The V call is TRBV20-1, the J call TRBJ2-5, with D possibly being TRBD1 (5 bases). Trimming took 3 bases from V and 1 from J, leaving 12 bases between them. Per germline, CDR1 DFQATT and CDR2 SNEGSKA (reference sequence). The CDR3 totals 14 residues. The CDR3 region is CSASTGTLQETQYF. DNA for the CDR3: TGCAGTGCTAGCACAGGAACCCTCCAAGAGACCCAGTACTTC.

The chain is built from TRBV7-9 and TRBJ2-5, with 14 bases matching TRBD2. The CDR3 has 15 amino acids. Trimming at V came to 5 bases and at J to 5 bases, leaving 4 bases not matched to a gene. Germline CDR1 is SEHNR and CDR2 is FQNEAQ (reference sequence). In nucleotides, the CDR3 is TGTGCCAGCAGCCTGGGGACTAGCGGGAGTGAGACCCAGTACTTC. Residues: CASSLGTSGSETQYF. The full variable domain, rest sourced from reference TRBV7-9 and TRBJ2-5, is DTGVSQNPRHKITKRGQNVTFRCDPISEHNRLYWYRQTLGQGPEFLTYFQNEAQLEKSRLLSDRFSAERPKGSFSTLEIQRTEQGDSAMYLCASSLGTSGSETQYFGPGTRLLVL.

This clonotype was seen more than once but under ten times. The V call is TRBV20-1, the J call TRBJ2-7, with 9 bases identical to TRBD2. The CDR3 has 15 amino acids. V shed 5 bases and J 1 base; nucleotides not matched to a gene: 9. Germline V gives CDR1 DFQATT, CDR2 SNEGSKA (reference sequence). Here the CDR3 DNA reads TGCAGTGCTCCTTCTATAGCGGGGGATTCCTACGAGCAGTACTTC. It codes for CSAPSIAGDSYEQYF.

V and J are TRBV29-1 and TRBJ2-7, with D tentatively TRBD1 (6 bases). The germline gives CDR1 SQVTM, CDR2 ANQGSEA. V lost 6 bases and J lost 2, with 17 bases in between. The CDR3 extends over 14 amino acids. The CDR3 nucleotides read TGCAGCGTAGAAACAGGACAGCGGCCCTACGAGCAGTACTTC. It translates to CSVETGQRPYEQYF.

The rearrangement uses TRBV12-3 or TRBV12-4 and TRBJ2-1, with D possibly TRBD1 on 6 matching bases. With the DNA end fitting TRBJ2-5 better, the J assignment may be wrong. The CDR3 sequence is 15 residues long. The CDR3 region has the DNA TGTGCCAGCAGTTTAAGACCCAGGGGTTTCGAGACCCAGTACTTC. Translated, it gives CASSLRPRGFETQYF.

This clonotype has more than one count but fewer than ten. The chain couples TRBV20-1 to TRBJ2-7; 9 bases align to TRBD2. Germline values: CDR1 DFQATT, CDR2 SNEGSKA (reference sequence). The CDR3 sequence is 16 residues long. Trimming at V came to 6 bases and at J to 2 bases, leaving 14 bases not matched to a gene. CDR3: CSAINPRLAETYEQYF. CDR3 coding DNA: TGCAGTGCCATCAACCCTCGACTAGCGGAGACCTACGAGCAGTACTTC.

This clonotype came up a few times. This rearrangement joins TRBV4-1 to TRBJ2-1, with D uncertain. Germline loops: CDR1 MGHRA, CDR2 YSYEKL. The V gene lost 0 bases and the J gene lost 2 bases, with 11 bases spanning the gap. CDR3 length equals 16 residues. The CDR3 nucleotides read TGCGCCAGCAGCCAAGAAGGGAAAGGGACCTACAATGAGCAGTTCTTC. Translation: CASSQEGKGTYNEQFF.

This clonotype occurred once. The CDR3 DNA is TGCAGTCCGACAGGGTTACTTGCGGATACGCAGTATTTT. Amino acid sequence: CSPTGLLADTQYF. The chain recombines TRBV20-1 with TRBJ2-3; TRBD1 matches 7 bases. This CDR3 comprises 13 residues. From germline, CDR1 is DFQATT and CDR2 SNEGSKA (reference sequence). The ends lost 8 bases at V and 6 bases at J; junction bases unmatched: 11.

The genes are TRBV10-3 and TRBJ2-5, with no clear D. The J call may not be correct, given that the DNA end is closer to TRBJ2-7. The CDR3 totals 12 residues. From germline, CDR1 is ENHRY and CDR2 SYGVKD. The CDR3 region is CASGREADEQYF. The CDR3 DNA is TGTGCCTCGGGTAGGGAAGCTGACGAGCAGTACTTC.

In this sample, this clonotype turned up a few times. In DNA form, the CDR3 reads TGCAGCGTCCTGGACAGGACTGTAACCTTC. Amino acid sequence: CSVLDRTVTF. V and J are TRBV29-1 and TRBJ1-2; 7 bases map to TRBD1. V trimming: 6 bases; J trimming: 14 bases; junction bases outside the gene matches: 9. The CDR3 has 10 residues. Germline V gene sequence: CDR1 SQVTM, CDR2 ANQGSEA.